This T cell receptor (beta chain) was documented in a study of OX40 agonist ivuxolimab in advanced cancers. About the study: Partial responses were achieved by three patients: one hepatocellular carcinoma, two cutaneous melanoma. Findings and caveats of the study: Both CD4+ and CD8+ T cell populations in blood had undergone clonal expansion by week 6 at 0.1 to 3.0 mg/kg.

Concerning this clone: Its antigen is currently unknown.

Assay used: immunoSEQ multiplex PCR; TCRdb lists only in-frame clones, some missing. The table lists under 50,000 clones, 80% to 90% of them singletons. V was trimmed by 9 bases and J by 8 bases, leaving 16 bases between them. This CDR3 contains 13 residues. Germline V lookup: CDR1 KGHSH, CDR2 LQKENI. V usage is TRBV18 and J usage is TRBJ2-2; D remains ambiguous. The TCR sequence derives from an adult with an advanced solid tumor such as melanoma, head and neck, liver or kidney cancer. The input for sequencing was CD4+ or CD8+ T cells sorted from blood, taken in a trial of the OX40 agonist ivuxolimab. CDR3 loop: CASTDSTMGELFF. In DNA, the CDR3 is TGTGCCAGTACAGATTCCACGATGGGGGAGCTGTTTTTT.